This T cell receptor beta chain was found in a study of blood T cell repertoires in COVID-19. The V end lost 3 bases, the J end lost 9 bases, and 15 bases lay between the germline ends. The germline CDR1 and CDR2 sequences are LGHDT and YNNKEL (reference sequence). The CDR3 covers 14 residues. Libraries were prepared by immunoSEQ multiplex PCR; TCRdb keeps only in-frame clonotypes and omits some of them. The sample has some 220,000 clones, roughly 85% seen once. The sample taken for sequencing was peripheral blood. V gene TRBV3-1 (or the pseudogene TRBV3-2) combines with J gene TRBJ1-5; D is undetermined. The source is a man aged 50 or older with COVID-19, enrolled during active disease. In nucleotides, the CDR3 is TGTGCCAGCAGCCAGCGACGACTGCAAGGGCCCCAGCATTTT. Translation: CASSQRRLQGPQHF.